This entry is about one TCR beta chain. The antigen it recognizes is unknown. No base-level quality is on record; no much larger clone is a single base apart. These data belong to a study of blood T cell repertoires in COVID-19 (dated by TCRdb to about 2020). In terms of the full investigation: Samples from collaborators originated in the United States, Italy and Spain and spanned both the acute and convalescent phases of COVID-19. The prospective study material was composed of cDNA or gDNA derived from T cells, B-cell-depleted T cells, or PBMCs. Subjects who had been exposed to COVID-19, were actively infected with it, or had recovered from it provided the deeply sampled blood TCRbeta repertoires that made up the dataset. The repertoires were released in a freely available public database meant as a resource for research on the immune response to SARS-CoV-2. The samples were drawn from the first 160 participants of the ongoing ImmuneRACE study and from 1,200 or so subjects provided by 6 global collaborators. The sample metadata nearly always contained a de-identified subject ID, COVID-19 status, age in years and sex. Where available, HLA class I and class II types were obtained from metadata supplied by the sample provider rather than from assay-based typing.

TCRbeta CDR3 regions were amplified from genomic DNA by means of the immunoSEQ Assay, a bias-controlled multiplex PCR. Processing in the source paper ran as follows. The number of nucleated cells in each sample was estimated from the amplification of reference gene primers within the assay. To quantify the absolute abundance of each unique TCRbeta CDR3 rearrangement, sequence reads were collapsed and filtered. For each sample, productive Simpson clonality was calculated by taking the square root of Simpson's diversity index across productive rearrangements. TCRdb holds this immuneACCESS table with in-frame rearrangements only. Some clones are missing; in checked studies, unresolved V genes explain under half, and the rest has no known cause. The V and J calls and clone size come from that table; D and trimming were worked out from the DNA. In all, the sample holds about 61,000 clones, and over 65% of those were seen once. Less than 25% of the sample rests with the top ten.

There are 19 amino acids in the CDR3, from cysteine to phenylalanine inclusive. Only the CDR3 DNA is retained, 57 bases long and in frame from the first base. Each collaborating institution followed its own protocols to collect whole blood in K2EDTA tubes. For TCRbeta analysis, collaborators shipped samples as frozen whole blood, isolated PBMCs, or DNA extracted from either of those sample types. General conclusions and limits of the study: How much clinical and demographic metadata was included differed by source and by participant, and the metadata was provided uncurated.

Sequenced sample: peripheral blood. The chain couples TRBV21-1 to TRBJ2-2; TRBD2 was called by the table and not checked on the DNA. TRBV21-1 is tagged as a pseudogene. The sequence derives from an older man with active or convalescent COVID-19. The CDR3 sequence is CASSELSECGRMRPGELFF. The bases are TGTGCCAGCAGCGAACTTTCCGAGTGCGGGAGAATGAGGCCCGGGGAGCTGTTTTTT.